This T cell receptor beta chain is drawn from a study of beta chain features in type 1 diabetes. The entirety of the isolated RNA underwent reverse transcription, so expressed TCRB transcripts were sequenced. Some clones are missing from TCRdb's copy, which holds only in-frame ones; the method was immunoSEQ multiplex PCR. Here the sample spans about 180,000 clones, 7.5% to 8.5% being singletons. On this clone: Its specificity is unknown.

Sorting that relied on CD45RO/CCR7/CD25/CD127/CD95/CD27 yielded CD4+ naive, central memory, regulatory and stem cell-like memory cells. J lost 6 bases, V lost 1 base, and 4 bases had no gene match. Germline CDR1 is LNHDA and CDR2 is SQIVND (reference sequence). The CDR3 covers 14 residues. Overall study results and limits: Patients with Type 1 diabetes showed moderately but significantly shorter TCRB CDR3s in all four CD4+ subsets. VDJ junctions in type 1 diabetes patients carried more deletions and fewer insertions.

The sample taken for sequencing was central memory CD4+ T cells from blood. The source of this sequence is a man younger than 35 with type 1 diabetes. The gene calls are TRBV19 and TRBJ2-3; TRBD2 matches 7 bases. CDR3 protein: CASSIGEGYDTQYF. The CDR3 bases are TGTGCCAGTAGTATAGGGGAGGGTTATGATACGCAGTATTTT.